The 20 T cell receptor beta chains in this list originate from one sample, sequenced in a study of cytomegalovirus exposure and HLA in healthy donors. The PCR ran on 60 Vbeta and 13 Jbeta primers. Here immunoSEQ multiplex PCR was the method, and the copy in TCRdb shows in-frame clones only, minus some. This sample has 150,000 to 200,000 clones, with approximately 71% found just once. Sequences were obtained from PBMCs. The receptors here all came from a girl aged 5-17 years in good health and CMV-seronegative.

This clone was seen a handful of times. The chain has TRBV6-1 and TRBJ2-6; D remains ambiguous. The CDR3 contains 12 residues. Germline V gene data show CDR1 as MNHNS and CDR2 as SASEGT. V was cut by 11 bases and J by 5 bases, with 10 bases left in between. CDR3 sequence reads: CAGGSRANVLTF. The DNA of the CDR3 is TGTGCCGGTGGTAGTCGGGCCAACGTCCTGACTTTC.

This chain links TRBV9 with TRBJ2-7; 10 bases agree with TRBD1. The CDR3 extends over 16 amino acids. Looked up from germline, CDR1 is SGDLS and CDR2 is YYNGEE. V dropped 0 bases and J dropped 2; count of bases not matched to a gene: 5. This chain's CDR3 is CASSVGGTGVPYEQYF. DNA of the CDR3: TGTGCCAGCAGCGTAGGCGGGACAGGGGTACCCTACGAGCAGTACTTC.

This clone was detected a few times. CDR3 sequence: CASGLGGSIEAFF. CDR3 in DNA: TGTGCTAGTGGTTTGGGCGGAAGTATTGAAGCTTTCTTT. The chain employs TRBV12-5 and TRBJ1-1; D is unresolved. Trimming left V 1 base short and J 7 bases short, with 10 bases between. The V gene's germline CDR1 is LGHNT and CDR2 FRNRAP. The CDR3 contains 13 residues. The variable domain in full, completed from reference TRBV12-5 and TRBJ1-1, reads DARVTQTPRHKVTEMGQEVTMRCQPILGHNTVFWYRQTMMQGLELLAYFRNRAPLDDSGMPKDRFSAEMPDATLATLKIQPSEPRDSAVYFCASGLGGSIEAFFGQGTRLTVV.

The chain carries TRBV6-5 and TRBJ1-6; tentatively, D is TRBD1 (6 bases). The CDR3 has 15 residues. The V gene's germline CDR1 is MNHEY and CDR2 SVGAGI. V lost 7 bases and J 9 bases, leaving 19 bases between the germline ends. CDR3 bases: TGTGCCAGCAACCAATTAGGGGACAACGGTTCACCCCTCCACTTT. This gives the protein CASNQLGDNGSPLHF.

The V and J genes are TRBV2 and TRBJ1-5; TRBD1 aligns across 9 bases. Unmatched junction bases numbered 4, after V lost 4 bases and J lost 6 bases. There are 14 residues in the CDR3. Germline V lookup: CDR1 SNHLY, CDR2 FYNNEI. The CDR3 loop reads CASSGQGVAQPQHF. CDR3 DNA sequence: TGTGCCAGCAGTGGACAGGGGGTGGCTCAGCCCCAGCATTTT.

This rearrangement joins TRBV2 to TRBJ2-2; maybe TRBD2 (5 bases). Trimming removed 6 bases from V and 0 bases from J, with 14 bases in between. The CDR3 length is 16 residues. Germline V lookup: CDR1 SNHLY, CDR2 FYNNEI. The CDR3 reads CASREGSYANTGELFF. The DNA for the CDR3 is TGTGCCAGCAGAGAGGGCTCCTACGCGAACACCGGGGAGCTGTTTTTT.

This clone was observed once. The chain combines TRBV25-1 with TRBJ2-1; 10 bases map to TRBD2. Trimming removed 5 bases from V and 8 bases from J; junction bases left unmatched: 6. CDR1 is MGHDK and CDR2 is SYGVNS in the germline V gene. This CDR3 is built from 14 residues. CDR3 region: CASSRAGGPYEQFF. CDR3 nucleotide sequence: TGTGCCAGCAGTCGAGCGGGGGGGCCTTATGAGCAGTTCTTC.

V and J are TRBV29-1 and TRBJ1-1, with D perhaps TRBD1 (5 bases). The germline V and J ends were trimmed by 4 bases and 4 bases, with 7 bases remaining between them. Germline CDR1 and CDR2: SQVTM and ANQGSEA. This CDR3 comprises 11 residues. The CDR3 region is CSVGRGTEAFF. The CDR3 nucleotides read TGCAGCGTTGGGAGGGGCACTGAAGCTTTCTTT.

V gene TRBV15 combines with J gene TRBJ1-5, with TRBD1 as a possible D gene (5 bases). Per the germline V gene, CDR1 is LNHNV and CDR2 is YYDKDF (reference sequence). The CDR3 runs 14 residues. The V end was cut by 1 base, the J end by 6 bases, with 10 bases between. The CDR3 here is CATSRGGASQPQHF. For the CDR3, the DNA is TGTGCCACCAGCAGAGGGGGCGCGAGTCAGCCCCAGCATTTT.

The CDR3 sequence: CASSLGTTIQETQYF. The CDR3 DNA sequence: TGTGCCAGCAGCTTAGGGACTACCATTCAAGAGACCCAGTACTTC. J is TRBJ2-5 and V is TRBV11-2, with D perhaps matching TRBD2 (6 bases). CDR3 length: 15 residues. Germline V gene lookup returns CDR1 SGHAT and CDR2 FQNNGV. Deletions cut 1 base from V and 2 bases from J, with 11 bases between. Complete variable domain (other parts from reference TRBV11-2 and TRBJ2-5): EAGVAQSPRYKIIEKRQSVAFWCNPISGHATLYWYQQILGQGPKLLIQFQNNGVVDDSQLPKDRFSAERLKGVDSTLKIQPAKLEDSAVYLCASSLGTTIQETQYFGPGTRLLVL.

V and J are TRBV19 and TRBJ2-3; maybe TRBD1 (6 bases). Germline CDR1 reads LNHDA; CDR2 reads SQIVND (reference sequence). The V end lost 5 bases, the J end lost 2 bases, and 11 bases lay between the germline ends. The CDR3 runs to 14 residues. DNA for the CDR3: TGTGCCAGTAGTCCCGACAGGAACACAGATACGCAGTATTTT. Its protein product is CASSPDRNTDTQYF.

This clone occurred a few times. V and J are TRBV6-4 and TRBJ2-6; no clear D gene. CDR1 and CDR2 from the germline V gene are MRHNA and SNTAGT. V was shortened by 3 bases and J by 0 bases, with 9 bases between the two germline ends. This CDR3 is 16 amino acids long. The CDR3 DNA is TGTGCCAGCAGTGAGGTCCCTAGCTCTGGGGCCAACGTCCTGACTTTC. Residues: CASSEVPSSGANVLTF.

In this sample, this clone turned up once. The rearrangement joins TRBV5-1 to TRBJ1-1; D is unclear. With 6 bases removed from V and 6 bases from J, the gap between germline ends came to 24 bases. CDR1 and CDR2 from the germline V gene are SGHRS and YFSETQ. CDR3 size: 16 residues. Here the CDR3 DNA reads TGCGCCAGCACCCAGAGCGGGCAAGGATCCTCCTCTGAAGCTTTCTTT. It is translated as CASTQSGQGSSSEAFF.

The rearrangement uses TRBV29-1 and TRBJ2-7, with D uncertain. V gave up 2 bases and J gave up 3 bases, with 11 bases separating them. The germline V gene encodes CDR1 SQVTM and CDR2 ANQGSEA. The CDR3 contains 13 residues. The CDR3 region is CSVERPGDYEQYF. CDR3 nucleotides: TGCAGCGTTGAACGGCCAGGCGACTACGAGCAGTACTTC.

V gene TRBV10-3 combines with J gene TRBJ1-1, with D hard to call. The CDR3 extends over 11 amino acids. V shed 8 bases and J shed 7 bases, with 11 bases lying between them. The germline CDR1 and CDR2 sequences are ENHRY and SYGVKD. This CDR3 reads CAIGGENEAFF. In nucleotides, the CDR3 is TGTGCCATCGGTGGAGAGAATGAAGCTTTCTTT.

The chain couples TRBV7-9 to TRBJ1-2; 7 positions match TRBD1. V was clipped by 0 bases and J by 0 bases; unmatched bases: 4. Per the germline V gene, CDR1 is SEHNR and CDR2 is FQNEAQ (reference sequence). This CDR3 has 16 amino acids. The CDR3 nucleotides read TGTGCCAGCAGCTTAGCAGGGACAGTAACTAACTATGGCTACACCTTC. Its translation: CASSLAGTVTNYGYTF.

The rearrangement joins TRBV5-1 to TRBJ2-1; 9 bases align to TRBD2. The junction had 9 bases not matched to a gene; V was cut back by 6 bases and J by 5 bases. CDR1 is SGHRS and CDR2 is YFSETQ in the germline V gene. CDR3 length: 15 residues. CDR3 sequence reads: CASIAGGTVNNEQFF. In DNA, the CDR3 is TGCGCCAGCATTGCGGGAGGGACGGTTAACAATGAGCAGTTCTTC.

The gene calls are TRBV7-9 and TRBJ1-1; no reliable D call. The CDR3 consists of 12 residues. CDR1 and CDR2 (germline): SEHNR, FQNEAQ (reference sequence). The CDR3 loop reads CATPTRGTEAFF. CDR3 coding DNA: TGTGCTACACCCACCCGGGGCACTGAAGCTTTCTTT.

For the CDR3, the DNA is TGCGCCAGCAGTAAACTAGCGGCTACAGATACGCAGTATTTT. Translation gives CASSKLAATDTQYF. The chain couples TRBV5-1 to TRBJ2-3; 8 bases fit TRBD2. Germline CDR1 and CDR2: SGHRS and YFSETQ. Trimming at V came to 5 bases and at J to 3 bases, leaving 5 bases not matched to a gene. The CDR3 has 14 residues.

The chain combines TRBV2 with TRBJ1-1, with no clear D. CDR1 is SNHLY and CDR2 is FYNNEI in the germline V gene. The CDR3 is 13 amino acids. The V end lost 4 bases, the J end lost 1 base, and 7 bases lay between the germline ends. Here the CDR3 reads CASSASPNTEAFF. DNA of the CDR3: TGTGCCAGCAGTGCCAGTCCGAACACTGAAGCTTTCTTT.